This is a list of T cell receptor beta chains from one sample in a study of T cell responses to AZD1222 COVID-19 vaccine. The protocol was immunoSEQ multiplex PCR, while the TCRdb copy is restricted to in-frame clones and leaves out a portion. Of about 150,000 clones listed, 70% to 90% were seen once; the top ten hold approximately 0.97%. The specimen comprised peripheral blood, sampled 28 days after the second AZD1222 dose. These receptors all stem from an adult who received the AZD1222 COVID-19 vaccine. The CDR3 runs from the conserved cysteine through the conserved F or W. Fields, in order: clone size, J gene, V gene, CDR3 protein. Size tells how often a clone was seen (once, few, many) or the class of an expanded clone, and some rows leave it out.

clone size: NA
J gene: TRBJ1-1
V gene: TRBV9
CDR3 protein: CASSVGYRRGNTEAFF

clone size: NA
J gene: TRBJ2-1
V gene: TRBV5-5
CDR3 protein: CASSLLAGGYNEQFF

clone size: NA
J gene: TRBJ1-2
V gene: TRBV11-2
CDR3 protein: CASSARGEGLYGYTF

clone size: NA
J gene: TRBJ1-1
V gene: TRBV27
CDR3 protein: CASSFSGGVTEAFF

clone size: once
J gene: TRBJ1-2
V gene: TRBV3-1/TRBV3-2
CDR3 protein: CASSQGQGYGYTF

clone size: NA
J gene: TRBJ1-1
V gene: TRBV19
CDR3 protein: CASSLGVAEAFF

clone size: NA
J gene: TRBJ1-2
V gene: TRBV4-1
CDR3 protein: CASSQGKGAVYGYTF

clone size: NA
J gene: TRBJ2-1
V gene: TRBV11-2
CDR3 protein: CASSLDLGAEQFF

clone size: NA
J gene: TRBJ2-7
V gene: TRBV14
CDR3 protein: CASSHTPRRESHEQYF

clone size: NA
J gene: TRBJ2-5
V gene: TRBV2
CDR3 protein: CASSGLQETQYF

clone size: NA
J gene: TRBJ1-3
V gene: TRBV4-3
CDR3 protein: CASSQDGQASGNTIYF

clone size: few
J gene: TRBJ1-1
V gene: TRBV5-1
CDR3 protein: CASSATYRGGNEAFF

clone size: few
J gene: TRBJ2-7
V gene: TRBV6-4
CDR3 protein: CASSLLAGPYEQYF

clone size: NA
J gene: TRBJ2-2
V gene: TRBV11-2
CDR3 protein: CASSPKGGNTGELFF

clone size: NA
J gene: TRBJ2-1
V gene: TRBV6-2/TRBV6-3
CDR3 protein: CASSYTGDNEQFF

clone size: NA
J gene: TRBJ2-3
V gene: TRBV10-1
CDR3 protein: CASSESRRGVTDTQYF

clone size: once
J gene: TRBJ2-7
V gene: TRBV30
CDR3 protein: CAWRPGRGESYEQYF